The clone carrying this TCR beta chain showed up just a few times. No antigen is known for it. TCR alpha and TCR beta cDNA libraries with sample barcodes and UMIs came from 5'RACE using constant-segment primers. MiXCR was run by TCRdb on the 5' RACE reads, yielding one entry per CDR3 protein. The repertoire holds 450,000 or so distinct CDR3 sequences, with roughly 25% as singletons. These data come from a study of T-cell memory formation after mild COVID-19. CDR1 is KGHDR and CDR2 is SFDVKD in the germline V gene. The CDR3 spans 16 residues. V was pared by 8 bases and J by 2 bases, with 11 bases of the junction left unmatched. The study, taken as a whole, reports: For contracting clones, CD4+ ones sat mainly in CM and EM, CD8+ in EMRA. SARS-CoV-2 specificity of second-wave clones peaking day 37 was unconfirmed. From day 15 to 85, contracting clones were balanced between CD4 and CD8, whereas later expanders leaned toward CD4+.

This TCR came from an adult woman who had mild COVID-19 (a few samples of this study predate the infection). Cell type and time point are not known. The V call is TRBV24-1, the J call TRBJ2-3; TRBD1 matches 8 bases. Material for sequencing was PBMCs or a T cell subset sorted from them (not recorded which). CDR3 region: CATIGYRGSLTDTQYF. In nucleotides, the CDR3 is TGTGCCACCATAGGATACAGGGGGAGCCTCACAGATACGCAGTATTTT.